This T cell receptor (beta chain) was identified in a study of HIV-infected children after antiretroviral therapy interruption. On the study more broadly: Most participating children were previously exposed to EBV and CMV. The study's findings and limits: Naive CD4+ sequences overlapped less between time points once interruption began. Some non-naive CD45RA+ T cells might be present among sorted naive cells.

About this clonotype: Its antigen is still unknown. A much larger clone lies a single base off, so this may be a read error.

This CDR3 region has 14 residues. From germline, CDR1 is LNHDA and CDR2 SQIVND (reference sequence). A 3' RACE protocol on RNA, with unique molecular identifiers, produced the TCR library. TCRdb called the 3' RACE reads again in MiXCR, with one record for every CDR3 protein. This sample has 40,000 or so distinct CDR3 sequences, with over 6.5% found just once. Documented treatment: PENTA 11 planned treatment interruption arm or continuous ART arm. The sample in question was CD45RA+ CD4+ T cells from PBMCs, pooled from several time points, obtained from a donor given antiretroviral therapy, either interrupted or continuous. The subset is: naive CD4+ CD45RA+ CD45RO- T cells. The gene calls are TRBV19 and TRBJ1-5; D may be TRBD1 (6 bases). The sequence was collected from a pool of human donors with HIV. CDR3 DNA sequence: TGTGCCAGTACCCTGGACAGTAGCAATCAGCCCCGGCATTTT. Translating gives CASTLDSSNQPRHF.